This paragraph reports one TCR beta chain. What antigen it recognizes has not been identified. No per-base quality is available; no much larger clone lies one base away. This specimen comes from a study of CD8 T cells in ankylosing spondylitis (dated by TCRdb to about 2017). In the study overall: T cell receptor beta repertoires were profiled in healthy donors and ankylosing spondylitis patients so that disease-linked TCR variants could be found. The full study cohort was made up of about 25 ankylosing spondylitis patients and more than 90 healthy donors. Peripheral blood was sampled, and synovial fluid was also collected from ankylosing spondylitis patients. Overall study outcomes, separate from this receptor: A CD8+ phenotype was shown by the disease-linked clones, which were found at relatively low frequencies in peripheral blood. Some of the motif variants had been reported before in the synovial fluid and blood of reactive arthritis patients, a finding that suggests common disease-initiation mechanisms. According to the report, matched synovial fluid samples from ankylosing spondylitis patients were significantly enriched for the disease-linked clones. Blood from ankylosing spondylitis patients appeared to be characterized by a TCR beta motif made up of eight highly homologous amino acid variants.

V ends up 4 bases short and J 5 bases short, with an unmatched junction base count of 7. From cysteine to phenylalanine, the CDR3 is 16 amino acids long. Of all the DNA, just the CDR3 is kept, 48 bases in frame from base 1. CDR1 and CDR2 are read off the germline V gene as LGHNA and YSLEER. Sequenced on an Illumina HiSeq 2500. Quantitative 5'-RACE with molecular barcodes was used to prepare TCR beta libraries. The authors processed their data as follows. Disease-linked TCR variants were identified with a new computational method built on a probabilistic model of VDJ rearrangement. TCRdb took the public reads, trimmed them with fastp at Q25, ran MiXCR for clone calling and kept in-frame beta chains. Every CDR3 protein is listed once, alongside the most common genes and DNA of its rows. Clone size and V and J calls follow TCRdb, not the original study. Within this sample are fewer than 400,000 distinct CDR3 sequences, with approximately 8% of them counted one time only. The ten largest clones represent 13% to 15% of the sample.

Sequencing was performed on blood, either unsorted or a sorted T cell fraction (not recorded which). This clonotype was sampled from a male donor with ankylosing spondylitis. The chain was built from TRBV4-3 and TRBJ2-2, with 10 bases matching TRBD2. The DNA sequence is given as TGCGCCAGCAGCCGCCCTAGCGGGAGAACTACCGGGGAGCTGTTTTTT. It is translated as CASSRPSGRTTGELFF.